This TCR beta chain originates from a study of blood T cell repertoires in COVID-19. Assignments of participants to cohorts depended upon their own reported clinical history. Profiled with immunoSEQ multiplex PCR; TCRdb holds only in-frame clones, not every one. The table lists 140,000 to 150,000 clones, 84% of them singletons, with around 5.4% in the top ten. The TCR was taken from a woman aged 50 to 65 who had been exposed to COVID-19. Sequences were obtained from PBMCs or T cells enriched from blood (not recorded which).

Here the CDR3 reads CSVINRGRGNTGELFF. CDR3 DNA: TGCAGCGTTATCAACAGGGGGCGCGGGAACACCGGGGAGCTGTTTTTT. This chain joins TRBV29-1 and TRBJ2-2, with TRBD1 identical over 9 bases. V shed 5 bases and J 1 base; nucleotides not matched to a gene: 8. CDR1 is SQVTM and CDR2 is ANQGSEA in the germline V gene. The CDR3 sequence is 16 residues long.